Listed below are T cell receptor beta chains from one sample, sequenced in a study of T-cell memory formation after mild COVID-19. TCRdb used MiXCR to reprocess the 5' RACE reads, holding one entry per CDR3 protein. The sample has 250,000 to 350,000 distinct CDR3 sequences, roughly an eighth seen once. Sequencing was carried out using PBMCs or a T cell subset sorted from them (not recorded which). These receptors were taken from a man aged 18-30 years who had mild COVID-19 (a few samples of this study predate the infection). Cell type and time point are not known. CDR3s include the opening cysteine and the closing phenylalanine or tryptophan. A D gene is named only where the DNA matches it firmly. The size entry is marked missing in some rows and otherwise reads once, few, many or a size class.

v_gene: TRBV5-1
abundance: NA
j_gene: TRBJ2-1
d_gene: NA
CDR3aa: CASSLDGGVEQFF
CDR3nt: TGCGCCAGCAGCTTGGACGGAGGGGTTGAGCAGTTCTTC

v_gene: TRBV11-2
abundance: many
j_gene: TRBJ2-5
d_gene: TRBD2
CDR3aa: CASSPKRTSGGAPETQYF
CDR3nt: TGTGCCAGCAGCCCCAAGAGGACTAGCGGGGGGGCCCCGGAGACCCAGTACTTC

v_gene: TRBV6-1
abundance: NA
j_gene: TRBJ2-5
d_gene: TRBD1
CDR3aa: CASRRSGQGQETQYF
CDR3nt: TGTGCCAGCAGAAGGTCGGGACAGGGACAAGAGACCCAGTACTTC

v_gene: TRBV10-2
abundance: few
j_gene: TRBJ1-1
d_gene: NA
CDR3aa: CASSEFEGTEAFF
CDR3nt: TGCGCCAGCAGTGAATTTGAAGGCACTGAAGCTTTCTTT

v_gene: TRBV5-1
abundance: NA
j_gene: TRBJ1-1
d_gene: TRBD1
CDR3aa: CASSHRTGRVVEAFF
CDR3nt: TGCGCCAGCAGCCACCGGACAGGGCGGGTAGTTGAAGCTTTCTTT

v_gene: TRBV6-5
abundance: NA
j_gene: TRBJ2-7
d_gene: TRBD1
CDR3aa: CASSYLTGGEQYF
CDR3nt: TGTGCCAGCAGTTACTTGACAGGGGGCGAGCAGTACTTC

v_gene: TRBV29-1
abundance: NA
j_gene: TRBJ1-1
d_gene: TRBD1
CDR3aa: CSTHRGTNTEAFF
CDR3nt: TGCAGCACACACAGGGGGACGAACACTGAAGCTTTCTTT

v_gene: TRBV10-1
abundance: few
j_gene: TRBJ1-1
d_gene: NA
CDR3aa: CASSVTTDAEAFF
CDR3nt: TGCGCCAGCAGTGTGACCACGGACGCTGAAGCTTTCTTT

v_gene: TRBV6-5
abundance: few
j_gene: TRBJ2-3
d_gene: TRBD2
CDR3aa: CASSPGLAGGPSTDTQYF
CDR3nt: TGTGCCAGCAGCCCCGGACTAGCGGGGGGGCCAAGCACAGATACGCAGTATTTT

v_gene: TRBV11-2
abundance: few
j_gene: TRBJ2-1
d_gene: NA
CDR3aa: CASSLWGGKDEQFF
CDR3nt: TGTGCCAGCAGTCTTTGGGGGGGCAAGGATGAGCAGTTCTTC

v_gene: TRBV7-7
abundance: few
j_gene: TRBJ2-1
d_gene: NA
CDR3aa: CASSPSNNEQFF
CDR3nt: TGTGCCAGCAGCCCCTCTAACAATGAGCAGTTCTTC

v_gene: TRBV6-2/TRBV6-3
abundance: few
j_gene: TRBJ2-5
d_gene: TRBD2
CDR3aa: CASSSPGLAKETQYF
CDR3nt: TGTGCCAGCAGTTCGCCGGGACTAGCCAAAGAGACCCAGTACTTC

v_gene: TRBV12-3/TRBV12-4
abundance: few
j_gene: TRBJ2-3
d_gene: TRBD2
CDR3aa: CASSSWTSGNTDTQYF
CDR3nt: TGTGCCAGCAGCTCCTGGACTAGCGGGAACACAGATACGCAGTATTTT

v_gene: TRBV12-3/TRBV12-4
abundance: many
j_gene: TRBJ2-7
d_gene: TRBD1
CDR3aa: CASRRDSSYEQYF
CDR3nt: TGTGCCAGCCGTCGGGACAGCTCCTACGAGCAGTACTTC

v_gene: TRBV27
abundance: NA
j_gene: TRBJ1-1
d_gene: NA
CDR3aa: CASSIQQGVGTEAFF
CDR3nt: TGTGCCAGCAGTATTCAACAGGGAGTGGGCACTGAAGCTTTCTTT

v_gene: TRBV7-9
abundance: many
j_gene: TRBJ2-5
d_gene: NA
CDR3aa: CASSSWLSTGETQYF
CDR3nt: TGTGCCAGCAGCTCATGGCTAAGCACGGGAGAGACCCAGTACTTC

v_gene: TRBV3-1
abundance: many
j_gene: TRBJ1-1
d_gene: NA
CDR3aa: CASSQSDTNTEAFF
CDR3nt: TGTGCCAGCAGCCAATCGGACACGAACACTGAAGCTTTCTTT

v_gene: TRBV27
abundance: NA
j_gene: TRBJ2-3
d_gene: NA
CDR3aa: CASGAIRGRWGTDTQYF
CDR3nt: TGTGCCAGCGGTGCAATCCGGGGGCGGTGGGGAACAGATACGCAGTATTTT

v_gene: TRBV7-2
abundance: few
j_gene: TRBJ2-3
d_gene: TRBD2
CDR3aa: CASSFSGLGRGSTDTQYF
CDR3nt: TGTGCCAGCAGCTTCTCCGGCCTAGGGCGGGGGTCCACAGATACGCAGTATTTT